This T cell receptor beta chain comes out of a study of T cell repertoires in cytomegalovirus infection. Across the whole study: HLA-B-restricted CMV epitopes that are well studied were used alongside recently identified HLA-C-restricted ones. It can be stated that public TCR beta signatures indicated CMV infection as well as a matching HLA type.

There are 11 residues in the CDR3. V lost 7 bases and J 6 bases, leaving 9 bases between the germline ends. As for this clonotype: The target antigen is unknown.

Study observations and caveats: Across the ex vivo response, the dominant clonotypes were HLA-C-restricted CMV-specific TCR beta clonotypes. Summed frequency of shared TCR beta families picked out CMV carriers who also had the relevant HLA.

MiXCR, run by TCRdb on the reads, gives a single entry per CDR3 protein. This table has 570,000 or so distinct CDR3 sequences, 35% to 50% appearing once. The sequence derives from a human donor in good health (CMV status not recorded). Some clones in this sample may be carry-over from other donors' samples. The chain links TRBV12-3 or TRBV12-4 to TRBJ1-2, with a possible D match to TRBD1 (5 bases). The sequences come from cultured PBMCs, collected from culture after CMV antigen stimulation. CDR3 DNA sequence: TGTGCCAGCATGAGGGACCATGGCTACACCTTC. Protein product: CASMRDHGYTF.